A single sample gave rise to the 10 T cell receptor beta chains below, sequenced in a study of T cell responses to AZD1222 COVID-19 vaccine (dated by TCRdb to the early 2020s). The sample's time point label is to be understood as: baseline before first vaccination. The treatment or condition label, as the study defines it: meningococcal conjugate vaccine given as trial control. The library was prepared using the immunoSEQ multiplex PCR assay. This immuneACCESS table, as held by TCRdb, lists in-frame sequences with V and J called but not all clones. Of the missing ones, under half trace to an unresolved V gene in checked studies; the others have no known cause. This sample is represented by 100,000 to 150,000 clones; roughly 88% of them were singletons. Jointly, the top ten make up about 4.2% of the sample. Sequencing used peripheral blood, obtained on day 0 of MenACWY control vaccination. The receptors stem from an adult in good health.

The chain carries TRBV4-1 and TRBJ1-3; D may be TRBD1 (5 bases). The V gene's germline CDR1 is MGHRA and CDR2 YSYEKL. V lost 0 bases and J 4 bases, leaving 7 bases between the germline ends. CDR3 length: 14 amino acids. The CDR3, as DNA: TGCGCCAGCAGCCAAGAAGGGGAAGGAAACACCATATATTTT. This sequence encodes CASSQEGEGNTIYF.

The rearrangement uses TRBV11-2 and TRBJ1-2, with 7 bases that match TRBD1. Germline CDR1 reads SGHAT; CDR2 reads FQNNGV. This CDR3 has 19 residues. V shed 1 base and J 5 bases; nucleotides not matched to a gene: 19. CDR3 loop: CASSLAREGQNSAKYGYTF. The CDR3 coding sequence is TGTGCCAGCAGCTTAGCTCGGGAGGGACAGAACTCTGCGAAATATGGCTACACCTTC.

The chain recombines TRBV7-2 with TRBJ2-1, with a weak D call TRBD2 (6 bases). This CDR3 has 16 residues. The germline gives CDR1 SGHTA, CDR2 FQGNSA. The germline V and J ends were trimmed by 3 bases and 7 bases, with 19 bases remaining between them. In DNA form, the CDR3 reads TGTGCCAGCAGCTTCCGGGGAGGTAATAAAGGGAATGAGCAGTTCTTC. It is translated as CASSFRGGNKGNEQFF.

The chain uses TRBV12-5 and TRBJ2-3; no clear D. The germline V and J ends were trimmed by 3 bases and 1 base, with 20 bases remaining between them. CDR3 length: 18 amino acids. CDR1 and CDR2 from the germline V gene are LGHNT and FRNRAP. The CDR3, as DNA: TGTGCTAGTGGTTTAAGTTCCGGCCCACGGTCCGGCACAGATACGCAGTATTTT. Protein product: CASGLSSGPRSGTDTQYF.

This clone has only one observation. As DNA, the CDR3 is TGTGCCAGCAGCTCACGGGGGTCGAACACCGGGGAGCTGTTTTTT. Protein sequence: CASSSRGSNTGELFF. V is TRBV5-4 and J is TRBJ2-2, with D possibly being TRBD2 (6 bases). The V end lost 3 bases, the J end lost 0 bases, and 9 bases lay between the germline ends. CDR1 is SGHNT, CDR2 YYREEE, per germline (reference sequence). This CDR3 is 15 amino acids long.

The chain joins TRBV13 to TRBJ2-5; D gene unclear. Germline values: CDR1 PRHDT, CDR2 FYEKMQ (reference sequence). CDR3 length: 13 amino acids. Trimming cost V 1 base and J 4 bases, with 7 bases left between them. The CDR3 DNA follows: TGTGCCAGCAGCTTAGCTTTGGGAGAGACCCAGTACTTC. It specifies CASSLALGETQYF.

V and J are TRBV27 and TRBJ1-3, with 8 bases fitting TRBD1. Germline trimming cut 6 bases from V and 3 bases from J; bases unmatched to any gene: 19. The CDR3 is made up of 19 amino acids. Germline loops: CDR1 MNHEY, CDR2 SMNVEV (reference sequence). The CDR3 loop is CASRINEGSRGRVGNTIYF. As DNA, the CDR3 is TGTGCCAGCAGGATTAACGAGGGATCCAGGGGGCGCGTTGGAAACACCATATATTTT.

V and J are TRBV9 and TRBJ2-1, with 7 bases fitting TRBD1. V shed 3 bases and J 12 bases; nucleotides not matched to a gene: 6. This CDR3 comprises 12 residues. Germline V gene data show CDR1 as SGDLS and CDR2 as YYNGEE. CDR3 loop: CASSGTGVGQFF. The DNA for the CDR3 is TGTGCCAGCAGCGGTACAGGGGTCGGGCAGTTCTTC.

This rearrangement joins TRBV7-9 to TRBJ1-2, with D perhaps TRBD1 (5 bases). Germline values: CDR1 SEHNR, CDR2 FQNEAQ (reference sequence). The CDR3 has 14 residues. V was pared by 1 base and J by 4 bases, with 10 bases between. This chain's CDR3 is CASSLGQGTYGYTF. The DNA for the CDR3 is TGTGCCAGCAGCTTAGGCCAGGGAACCTATGGCTACACCTTC.

The genes are TRBV28 and TRBJ2-1, with 10 bases fitting TRBD2. The trim removed 6 bases at V and 10 bases at J, leaving 9 bases unmatched. Germline lookup yields CDR1 MDHEN and CDR2 SYDVKM. The CDR3 runs to 14 residues. As DNA, the CDR3 is TGTGCCAGCAGAAGCGGGGGGGGTCTAAAGGAGCAGTTCTTC. Translating it yields CASRSGGGLKEQFF.